Listed here are 28 T cell receptor beta chains from one sample, sequenced in a study of T-cell reconstitution after alpha-beta-depleted transplantation in children. TCRbeta library preparation incorporated unique molecular identifiers. TCRdb analysed the PCR reads with MiXCR anew, one entry per CDR3 protein. The repertoire includes fewer than 450,000 distinct CDR3 sequences, around 15% of them detected once, and roughly 40% sits in the top ten. This specimen consisted of PBMCs, mostly from graft donor cells, obtained 360 days after TCRalphabeta/CD19-depleted stem cell transplant. All receptors derive from a male patient aged 2-15 years who had a stem cell transplant for acute lymphoblastic leukemia, so the T cells may come from the graft donor.

V gene TRBV27 combines with J gene TRBJ2-1; D gene unclear. This CDR3 comprises 13 residues. Trimming took off 4 bases at V and 6 bases at J, with 10 bases between the two ends. The germline gives CDR1 MNHEY, CDR2 SMNVEV (reference sequence). CDR3 amino acids: CASSSLVVNEQFF. CDR3 nucleotide sequence: TGTGCCAGCAGTTCTTTGGTAGTCAATGAGCAGTTCTTC.

The chain combines TRBV6-1 with TRBJ2-3; D is unclear. V gave up 6 bases and J gave up 4 bases, with 20 bases separating them. This CDR3 is 16 amino acids long. Germline values: CDR1 MNHNS, CDR2 SASEGT. The CDR3 nucleotides are TGTGCCAGCAGCGCATCCACCTACTTTAGGGCAGATACGCAGTATTTT. This encodes CASSASTYFRADTQYF.

The rearrangement joins TRBV7-9 to TRBJ1-1; 9 bases agree with TRBD1. CDR1 and CDR2 (germline): SEHNR, FQNEAQ (reference sequence). V was pared by 8 bases and J by 0 bases, with 10 bases of the junction left unmatched. This CDR3 comprises 16 residues. CDR3 amino acids: CASDPGTGFLNTEAFF. CDR3 coding DNA: TGTGCCAGCGATCCAGGGACAGGGTTCTTGAACACTGAAGCTTTCTTT. The variable domain in full, completed from reference TRBV7-9 and TRBJ1-1, reads DTGVSQNPRHKITKRGQNVTFRCDPISEHNRLYWYRQTLGQGPEFLTYFQNEAQLEKSRLLSDRFSAERPKGSFSTLEIQRTEQGDSAMYLCASDPGTGFLNTEAFFGQGTRLTVV.

This clonotype was seen a few times. The chain uses TRBV4-1 and TRBJ2-1, with 7 bases that match TRBD2. Germline assignment: CDR1 MGHRA and CDR2 YSYEKL. This CDR3 region has 22 residues. V lost 1 base to trimming and J lost 5 bases; unmatched junction nucleotides: 26. CDR3 loop: CASSQVYRILRERREGDNEQFF. The CDR3 DNA reads as TGCGCCAGCAGCCAAGTCTACCGAATACTCCGCGAAAGAAGGGAGGGTGACAATGAGCAGTTCTTC.

This clonotype was seen only a few times. V and J are TRBV4-2 and TRBJ2-7; D ambiguous. Trimming took 1 base from V and 3 from J, leaving 13 bases between them. CDR3 size: 15 residues. Germline V CDR1 and CDR2: LGHNA, YNFKEQ. CDR3 sequence reads: CASSQVGPGSYEQYF. CDR3 in DNA: TGTGCCAGCAGCCAAGTTGGACCGGGCAGCTACGAGCAGTACTTC.

The chain recombines TRBV5-1 with TRBJ2-3; TRBD1 matches at 7 bases. Germline trimming cut 3 bases from V and 3 bases from J; bases unmatched to any gene: 7. The CDR3 is 15 residues long. Germline V gene data show CDR1 as SGHRS and CDR2 as YFSETQ. DNA of the CDR3: TGCGCCAGCAGCTGGGGGACAGCTAGGACAGATACGCAGTATTTT. Its protein is CASSWGTARTDTQYF.

V is TRBV28 and J is TRBJ2-7; 15 bases align to TRBD2. The trim removed 2 bases at V and 0 bases at J, leaving 14 bases unmatched. There are 21 residues in the CDR3. Germline CDR1 and CDR2: MDHEN and SYDVKM. This CDR3 reads CASSLHRPGLAGGPSSYEQYF. In DNA form, the CDR3 reads TGTGCCAGCAGTTTACACCGGCCGGGACTAGCGGGAGGCCCGAGCTCCTACGAGCAGTACTTC. The full variable domain, its missing parts supplied by reference TRBV28 and TRBJ2-7, is DVKVTQSSRYLVKRTGEKVFLECVQDMDHENMFWYRQDPGLGLRLIYFSYDVKMKEKGDIPEGYSVSREKKERFSLILESASTNQTSMYLCASSLHRPGLAGGPSSYEQYFGPGTRLTVT.

This clonotype was picked up many times. The chain employs TRBV10-3 and TRBJ1-1; D remains ambiguous. CDR3 length equals 13 residues. Trimming cost V 5 bases and J 5 bases, with 12 bases left between them. Looked up from germline, CDR1 is ENHRY and CDR2 is SYGVKD. CDR3 sequence (DNA): TGTGCCATCAGTACCGAACGAGATACTGAAGCTTTCTTT. Its translation: CAISTERDTEAFF.

In its sample, this clonotype was seen a few times. The chain has TRBV5-1 and TRBJ2-3; D unclear. V lost 0 bases to trimming and J lost 6 bases, with 8 bases between them. Germline CDR1 SGHRS, CDR2 YFSETQ. The CDR3 spans 13 residues. In nucleotides, the CDR3 is TGCGCCAGCAGCTTGGGGGGATCGGATACGCAGTATTTT. Translation: CASSLGGSDTQYF.

The rearrangement joins TRBV9 to TRBJ2-7; maybe TRBD2 (5 bases). The germline CDR1 and CDR2 sequences are SGDLS and YYNGEE. Between the trimmed V and J ends, which lost 0 bases and 3 bases, there was a span of 10 bases. The CDR3 totals 14 residues. For the CDR3, the DNA is TGTGCCAGCAGCGTAGGGAGCGAGGGCTACGAGCAGTACTTC. Its translation is CASSVGSEGYEQYF.

This clonotype appeared a few times. The chain links TRBV28 to TRBJ2-7, with 13 bases fitting TRBD2. This CDR3 comprises 17 residues. CDR1 MDHEN and CDR2 SYDVKM come from the germline V gene. V trimming: 1 base; J trimming: 3 bases; junction bases outside the gene matches: 6. CDR3 sequence reads: CASSLSHGLAGDYEQYF. The CDR3 region has the DNA TGTGCCAGCAGTTTATCCCACGGACTAGCGGGAGACTACGAGCAGTACTTC.

V gene TRBV4-2 combines with J gene TRBJ2-7, with 8 bases aligning to TRBD2. The V gene's germline CDR1 is LGHNA and CDR2 YNFKEQ. The CDR3 has 19 amino acids. The J segment lost 1 base and the V segment lost 0 bases, leaving 14 bases of the junction unmatched. This CDR3 is CASSQEGFGGGFHSYEQYF. The CDR3 region has the DNA TGTGCCAGCAGCCAAGAAGGATTCGGGGGGGGCTTCCATTCCTACGAGCAGTACTTC.

This clonotype was counted many times. V usage is TRBV6-1 and J usage is TRBJ2-1; TRBD2 matches 7 bases. The J segment lost 0 bases and the V segment lost 7 bases, leaving 6 bases of the junction unmatched. There are 15 residues in the CDR3. The germline gives CDR1 MNHNS, CDR2 SASEGT. CDR3: CASTRSSGSYNEQFF. CDR3 in DNA: TGTGCCAGCACCAGATCTAGCGGCTCCTACAATGAGCAGTTCTTC.

This clonotype appeared a few times. The chain has TRBV18 and TRBJ2-5; D is possibly TRBD1 (6 bases). The CDR3 has 16 amino acids. Germline V CDR1 and CDR2: KGHSH, LQKENI. V dropped 0 bases and J dropped 5 bases, with 16 bases sitting between them. CDR3 protein: CASSPPVARGPETQYF. The CDR3 DNA reads as TGTGCCAGCTCACCACCGGTGGCCAGGGGCCCGGAGACCCAGTACTTC.

This clonotype was detected only a few times. The chain has TRBV4-2 and TRBJ2-3; weak D call: TRBD2 (5 bases). V lost 0 bases and J 1 base, leaving 11 bases between the germline ends. The CDR3 is 16 residues long. Per the germline V gene, CDR1 is LGHNA and CDR2 is YNFKEQ. Here the CDR3 DNA reads TGTGCCAGCAGCCAAGATCCTAGCTTACGCACAGATACGCAGTATTTT. This codes for CASSQDPSLRTDTQYF.

This rearrangement joins TRBV28 to TRBJ2-7, with no clear D. V was trimmed by 5 bases and J by 2 bases, leaving 16 bases between them. From germline, CDR1 is MDHEN and CDR2 SYDVKM. The CDR3 consists of 15 residues. The CDR3 reads CASSNPLVDPYEQYF. CDR3 in DNA: TGTGCCAGCAGTAACCCGCTAGTTGACCCCTACGAGCAGTACTTC.

This clonotype was recorded a few times. The rearrangement joins TRBV7-2 to TRBJ2-1, with D tentatively TRBD2 (6 bases). Germline CDR1 SGHTA, CDR2 FQGNSA. The CDR3 contains 16 residues. The V end lost 5 bases, the J end lost 4 bases, and 18 bases lay between the germline ends. CDR3 sequence reads: CASSPRLDGLYNEQFF. CDR3 coding DNA: TGTGCCAGCAGCCCCAGACTAGATGGCCTTTACAATGAGCAGTTCTTC.

Comments on this clonotype: This could be a read error, since a much larger clone is one nucleotide away. The rearrangement links TRBV28 to TRBJ2-7, with 8 positions matching TRBD2. Per the germline V gene, CDR1 is MDHEN and CDR2 is SYDVKM. V shed 5 bases, J shed 0 bases, and the junction held 9 bases outside the gene matches. The CDR3 contains 16 residues. The CDR3 sequence: CASSGVLAGISYEQYF. CDR3 DNA: TGTGCCAGCAGTGGGGTCTTAGCGGGAATCTCCTACGAGCAGTACTTC.

There are many counts of this clonotype. The rearrangement joins TRBV11-2 to TRBJ2-1, with D perhaps matching TRBD2 (6 bases). V lost 1 base, J lost 9 bases, and 16 bases lay in between. The germline V gene encodes CDR1 SGHAT and CDR2 FQNNGV. This CDR3 spans 15 amino acids. The CDR3 nucleotides read TGTGCCAGCAGCTTAGTCCTAGCGTCGGTGGGTGAGCAGTTCTTC. It translates to CASSLVLASVGEQFF.

This clonotype turned up a few times. The rearrangement joins TRBV29-1 to TRBJ2-7, with a tentative D call TRBD2 (7 bases). CDR1 and CDR2 from the germline V gene are SQVTM and ANQGSEA. V was cut by 0 bases and J by 0 bases, with 9 bases left in between. This CDR3 has 14 amino acids. The CDR3 DNA reads TGCAGCGTTGAAGATGGGGGGGCCTCCTACGAGCAGTACTTC. Translation: CSVEDGGASYEQYF.

There are a few counts of this clonotype. V gene TRBV14 combines with J gene TRBJ2-2; D unclear. Looked up from germline, CDR1 is SGHDN and CDR2 is FVKESK. The CDR3 totals 15 residues. Trimming shortened V by 2 bases and J by 4 bases, and 11 bases separated the two germline ends. The CDR3 region has the DNA TGTGCCAGCAGCCAATACCGAATGATCACCGGGGAGCTGTTTTTT. It translates to CASSQYRMITGELFF.

This clonotype was seen a handful of times. The chain carries TRBV10-3 and TRBJ2-1; 7 bases fit TRBD2. In germline, CDR1 is ENHRY, CDR2 SYGVKD. V was pared by 0 bases and J by 14 bases, with 10 bases of the junction left unmatched. The CDR3 runs 14 residues. The CDR3 DNA sequence: TGTGCCATCAGTGAGTCTTCGGGAGGCGCTCTTAAGTTCTTC. Translation gives CAISESSGGALKFF.

This clonotype showed up many times. The chain employs TRBV29-1 and TRBJ2-4, with no clear D. CDR3 size: 13 residues. Germline-derived CDR1 and CDR2 are SQVTM and ANQGSEA. The V end was cut by 0 bases, the J end by 9 bases, with 12 bases between. In nucleotides, the CDR3 is TGCAGCGTTGAAGATCCCCAGCGTGGCATTCAGTACTTC. This encodes CSVEDPQRGIQYF. Full variable domain (rest looked up from reference TRBV29-1 and TRBJ2-4): SAVISQKPSRDICQRGTSLTIQCQVDSQVTMMFWYRQQPGQSLTLIATANQGSEATYESGFVIDKFPISRPNLTFSTLTVSNMSPEDSSIYLCSVEDPQRGIQYFGAGTRLSVL.

The CDR3 DNA sequence: TGCAGTGCTAGTGCAGGGAGCTACGAGCAGTACTTC. It yields the protein CSASAGSYEQYF. The chain links TRBV20-1 to TRBJ2-7; D tentatively fits TRBD1 or TRBD2 (5 bases each). Germline CDR1 reads DFQATT; CDR2 reads SNEGSKA (reference sequence). The CDR3 contains 12 residues. V shed 3 bases and J shed 3 bases, with 9 bases lying between them.

There are many counts of this clonotype. The chain has TRBV29-1 and TRBJ2-4, with D unclear. The ends were cut back, 3 bases at V and 0 bases at J, with 6 bases in the middle. Germline assignment: CDR1 SQVTM and CDR2 ANQGSEA. The CDR3 sequence is 13 residues long. The CDR3 loop reads CSVDGGAKNIQYF. The CDR3 nucleotides are TGCAGCGTTGATGGCGGAGCCAAAAACATTCAGTACTTC. Together with reference TRBV29-1 and TRBJ2-4, the CDR3 gives the full variable domain: SAVISQKPSRDICQRGTSLTIQCQVDSQVTMMFWYRQQPGQSLTLIATANQGSEATYESGFVIDKFPISRPNLTFSTLTVSNMSPEDSSIYLCSVDGGAKNIQYFGAGTRLSVL.

This clonotype was counted once. V usage is TRBV6-1 and J usage is TRBJ2-7; 9 bases match TRBD2. This CDR3 contains 15 residues. Germline lookup yields CDR1 MNHNS and CDR2 SASEGT. Trimming cost V 6 bases and J 0 bases; bases outside gene matches: 6. CDR3 sequence: CASRPRAGGSYEQYF. In nucleotides, the CDR3 is TGTGCCAGCAGACCCCGAGCGGGAGGCTCCTACGAGCAGTACTTC.

The count of this clonotype is one. The rearrangement links TRBV7-3 to TRBJ2-2; 10 bases line up with TRBD1. This CDR3 comprises 19 residues. Germline CDR1 and CDR2: SGHTA and FQGTGA. Losses at the gene ends were 5 bases for V and 3 bases for J; bases not matched to a gene: 15. The CDR3 nucleotides are TGTGCCAGCAGCCCCCGAAGCGTGCGGACAGGGGGGGACACCGGGGAGCTGTTTTTT. It specifies CASSPRSVRTGGDTGELFF.

A few counts support this clonotype. The genes are TRBV5-4 and TRBJ2-3; D is unresolved. The CDR3 has 16 amino acids. The germline V and J ends were trimmed by 1 base and 3 bases, with 15 bases remaining between them. In germline, CDR1 is SGHNT, CDR2 YYREEE (reference sequence). CDR3 sequence reads: CASSLIPRYETDTQYF. CDR3 nucleotide sequence: TGTGCCAGCAGCTTGATACCGCGATATGAAACAGATACGCAGTATTTT.